The rows below give T cell receptor beta chains drawn from one sample of a study of T cells after yellow fever vaccination. TCRdb called the 5' RACE reads again in MiXCR, with one record for every CDR3 protein. The sample has 120,000 or so distinct CDR3 sequences; approximately 14% are singletons. The sequences come from CD8+ T cells sorted from PBMCs, collected 5 days after the yellow fever booster vaccination. These receptors originate from a man between 18 and 29 years old who received the YFV17D yellow fever vaccine. The CDR3 runs from the conserved cysteine through the conserved F or W. The D gene is left open where the match is weak. Clone size is stated in some rows and not others, as once, few, many or a class when expanded.

D | size | J | V | CDR3 | DNA
NA | NA | TRBJ2-6 | TRBV9 | CASSDNREAGANVLTF | TGTGCCAGCAGCGACAACCGGGAAGCTGGGGCCAACGTCCTGACTTTC
TRBD1 | few | TRBJ2-3 | TRBV29-1 | CSDLLDRGLGTDTQYF | TGCAGCGACCTACTGGACAGGGGGTTGGGCACAGATACGCAGTATTTT
NA | NA | TRBJ1-4 | TRBV4-2 | CASSESSGEKLFF | TGTGCCAGCAGCGAAAGTTCGGGGGAAAAACTGTTTTTT
NA | NA | TRBJ2-7 | TRBV5-5 | CASSLGQLVEQYF | TGTGCCAGCAGCCTCGGACAGTTGGTCGAGCAGTACTTC
NA | NA | TRBJ1-1 | TRBV5-1 | CASSLDTQGLNTEAFF | TGCGCCAGCAGCCTGGACACTCAGGGGCTGAACACTGAAGCTTTCTTT
NA | few | TRBJ1-2 | TRBV21-1 | CASSVRADGAGGYGYTF | TGTGCCAGCAGCGTCCGGGCCGACGGCGCTGGGGGGTATGGCTACACCTTC
TRBD2 | few | TRBJ2-5 | TRBV7-9 | CSTRLAGEETQYF | TGTTCGACGCGGCTAGCGGGGGAAGAGACCCAGTACTTC
NA | NA | TRBJ2-5 | TRBV4-2 | CASSQALVRGGQETQYF | TGTGCCAGCAGCCAAGCCCTAGTCCGGGGCGGCCAAGAGACCCAGTACTTC
NA | NA | TRBJ2-7 | TRBV4-1 | CASSQPGRTYEQYF | TGCGCCAGCAGCCAACCGGGTCGTACCTACGAGCAGTACTTC
NA | few | TRBJ2-1 | TRBV6-2/TRBV6-3 | CASSYAPWNEQFF | TGTGCCAGCAGTTATGCGCCCTGGAATGAGCAGTTCTTC
NA | NA | TRBJ2-2 | TRBV7-3 | CASSLTPPEGAANTGELFF | TGTGCCAGCAGCTTAACCCCGCCGGAGGGGGCGGCGAACACCGGGGAGCTGTTTTTT
NA | NA | TRBJ2-1 | TRBV7-9 | CASSPSSGTPSSSEQFF | TGTGCCAGCAGCCCGTCCTCCGGGACCCCTTCATCATCTGAGCAGTTCTTC
TRBD1 | NA | TRBJ1-1 | TRBV7-9 | CASKVDRGRITEAFF | TGTGCCAGCAAGGTGGACAGGGGGAGAATCACTGAAGCTTTCTTT
NA | NA | TRBJ2-1 | TRBV6-5 | CASSYFQSNNEQFF | TGTGCCAGCAGTTATTTCCAGTCTAACAATGAGCAGTTCTTC
TRBD2 | NA | TRBJ2-3 | TRBV4-2 | CASSPSGGLMDTQYF | TGTGCCAGCAGCCCTAGCGGGGGGTTAATGGATACGCAGTATTTT
TRBD2 | many | TRBJ2-1 | TRBV20-1 | CSARDRGLAGAPNEQFF | TGCAGTGCTAGAGATAGGGGACTAGCGGGGGCCCCCAATGAGCAGTTCTTC
TRBD2 | NA | TRBJ2-5 | TRBV19 | CASSNSGGSGETQYF | TGTGCCAGTAGTAACAGCGGGGGGTCCGGGGAGACCCAGTACTTC
TRBD1 | few | TRBJ2-2 | TRBV29-1 | CSVELSGGKTGELFF | TGCAGCGTTGAACTATCAGGGGGAAAAACCGGGGAGCTGTTTTTT
NA | NA | TRBJ1-1 | TRBV4-2 | CASSQFPTGAYQNTEAFF | TGTGCCAGCAGCCAGTTTCCGACAGGCGCGTATCAGAACACTGAAGCTTTCTTT
TRBD2 | NA | TRBJ2-2 | TRBV7-8 | CASSLALAGGPANTGELFF | TGTGCCAGCAGCTTAGCGCTAGCGGGGGGCCCAGCGAACACCGGGGAGCTGTTTTTT
NA | few | TRBJ2-3 | TRBV19 | CASSLRSWDTQYF | TGTGCCAGTAGCCTACGAAGCTGGGATACGCAGTATTTT
NA | many | TRBJ2-4 | TRBV3-1 | CASTRSNKNIQYF | TGTGCCAGCACACGGAGTAACAAAAACATTCAGTACTTC
NA | NA | TRBJ2-3 | TRBV21-1 | CASSPPAGINPTDTQYF | TGTGCCAGCAGCCCCCCTGCCGGGATAAATCCCACAGATACGCAGTATTTT
NA | few | TRBJ1-1 | TRBV9 | CASSTGGYTEAFF | TGTGCCAGCAGCACCGGGGGGTACACTGAAGCTTTCTTT
TRBD1 | NA | TRBJ1-4 | TRBV12-3/TRBV12-4 | CASRRTGRNEKLFF | TGTGCCAGCAGACGGACAGGTCGCAACGAAAAACTGTTTTTT
TRBD2 | NA | TRBJ2-7 | TRBV11-2 | CASSLRRLAGGAFSYEQYF | TGTGCCAGCAGCTTACGGAGACTAGCGGGGGGCGCATTCTCCTACGAGCAGTACTTC
TRBD1 | NA | TRBJ2-5 | TRBV20-1 | CSATGGETQYF | TGCAGTGCTACAGGGGGAGAGACCCAGTACTTC
NA | few | TRBJ2-7 | TRBV6-5 | CASSYSKGIGEQYF | TGTGCCAGCAGTTACTCAAAGGGCATCGGCGAGCAGTACTTC
TRBD1 | NA | TRBJ1-1 | TRBV6-6 | CASSTGTGRHTEAFF | TGTGCCAGCTCGACGGGGACAGGTAGACACACTGAAGCTTTCTTT
TRBD1 | few | TRBJ1-1 | TRBV9 | CASSTRDRLNTEAFF | TGTGCCAGCAGCACCCGGGACAGGCTGAACACTGAAGCTTTCTTT
TRBD2 | few | TRBJ2-5 | TRBV6-5 | CASRTGTSGGETQYF | TGTGCCAGCAGGACCGGGACTAGCGGGGGGGAGACCCAGTACTTC
TRBD1 | few | TRBJ2-3 | TRBV29-1 | CSVAPQGSWADTQYF | TGCAGCGTTGCCCCACAGGGGTCGTGGGCAGATACGCAGTATTTT
TRBD1 | NA | TRBJ2-7 | TRBV20-1 | CSARQGYYEQYF | TGCAGTGCTCGACAGGGATACTACGAGCAGTACTTC
NA | NA | TRBJ1-5 | TRBV2 | CASSESRQARNQPQHF | TGTGCCAGCAGTGAAAGTCGGCAGGCCAGAAATCAGCCCCAGCATTTT
NA | NA | TRBJ2-3 | TRBV29-1 | CSVVSSGTGGTDTQYF | TGCAGCGTTGTGAGTTCGGGCACTGGAGGCACAGATACGCAGTATTTT
NA | NA | TRBJ2-1 | TRBV29-1 | CSGEESSYNEQFF | TGCAGCGGGGAGGAGAGCTCCTACAATGAGCAGTTCTTC